The 9 T cell receptor beta chains presented below share a single source sample, sequenced in a study of shared clonotypes between healthy human individuals. Data came from immunoSEQ multiplex PCR; TCRdb stores just in-frame clones and leaves some out. The sample comprises around 510,000 clones, roughly 95% of which are singletons, and around 0.066% rests with the top ten. Sequenced sample: naive CD4+ T cells sorted from blood. The subset denotes: CD45RA+ positively selected. All receptors derive from a woman aged 25-40 years in good health.

The genes are TRBV2 and TRBJ2-1, with D possibly being TRBD2 (6 bases). V lost 7 bases to trimming and J lost 5 bases, with 12 bases between them. Germline V gene sequence: CDR1 SNHLY, CDR2 FYNNEI. CDR3 length: 13 amino acids. The CDR3 sequence is CASTPDYHNEQFF. The DNA for the CDR3 is TGTGCCAGCACTCCGGACTACCACAATGAGCAGTTCTTC.

The V call is TRBV2, the J call TRBJ2-7; 8 nucleotides align to TRBD2. The CDR3 covers 12 residues. Germline CDR1 and CDR2: SNHLY and FYNNEI. Losses at the gene ends were 6 bases for V and 7 bases for J; bases not matched to a gene: 5. CDR3 sequence: CASRSGGGEQYF. For the CDR3, the DNA is TGTGCCAGCAGAAGCGGGGGAGGGGAGCAGTACTTC.

DNA for the CDR3: TGCGCCAGCAGCTTGTCTCTCGGGGGCCGTGGAAACACCATATATTTT. Translated, it gives CASSLSLGGRGNTIYF. The chain links TRBV5-1 to TRBJ1-3; D may be TRBD1 (6 bases). Trimming left V 1 base short and J 3 bases short, with 14 bases between. CDR1 SGHRS and CDR2 YFSETQ come from the germline V gene. CDR3 length equals 16 residues.

V usage is TRBV6-1 and J usage is TRBJ2-6, with no clear D. Trimming cost V 7 bases and J 5 bases, with 15 bases left between them. The germline V gene has CDR1 MNHNS and CDR2 SASEGT. The CDR3 spans 15 residues. CDR3 nucleotide sequence: TGTGCCAGCATCCTTCTGGGGTCTAGGGCCAACGTCCTGACTTTC. It translates to CASILLGSRANVLTF.

The genes are TRBV9 and TRBJ1-4; 8 positions match TRBD1. The CDR3 runs to 17 residues. Germline CDR1 SGDLS, CDR2 YYNGEE. Trimming removed 4 bases from V and 7 bases from J; junction bases left unmatched: 15. The CDR3: CASSHPQGGQGGEKLFF. The CDR3 DNA reads as TGTGCCAGCAGCCACCCCCAGGGAGGACAGGGTGGTGAAAAACTGTTTTTT.

The rearrangement links TRBV28 to TRBJ2-2; TRBD1 agrees at 7 bases. V was pared by 8 bases and J by 7 bases, with 10 bases of the junction left unmatched. Germline values: CDR1 MDHEN, CDR2 SYDVKM. The length of the CDR3 is 14 residues. As DNA, the CDR3 is TGTGCCAGCGGCCTGACAGGGTCGGTCGGGGAGCTGTTTTTT. It specifies CASGLTGSVGELFF. The full variable domain, in which reference TRBV28 and TRBJ2-2 provide the parts outside the CDR3, is DVKVTQSSRYLVKRTGEKVFLECVQDMDHENMFWYRQDPGLGLRLIYFSYDVKMKEKGDIPEGYSVSREKKERFSLILESASTNQTSMYLCASGLTGSVGELFFGEGSRLTVL.

The rearrangement joins TRBV7-8 to TRBJ2-5; TRBD1 agrees at 11 bases. The length of the CDR3 is 16 residues. Germline V gene data show CDR1 as SGHVS and CDR2 as FQNEAQ. V gave up 5 bases and J gave up 11 bases; unmatched junction bases: 16. CDR3 DNA sequence: TGTGCCAGCAGCCCGACCACCGGACAGGGGGCGCGTGAGCAGTACTTC. It yields the protein CASSPTTGQGAREQYF. Full variable domain (rest looked up from reference TRBV7-8 and TRBJ2-5): GAGVSQSPRYKVAKRGQDVALRCDPISGHVSLFWYQQALGQGPEFLTYFQNEAQLDKSGLPSDRFFAERPEGSVSTLKIQRTQQEDSAVYLCASSPTTGQGAREQYFGPGTRLLVL.

The genes are TRBV4-1 and TRBJ1-4; D is unclear. Deletions cut 0 bases from V and 3 bases from J, with 11 bases between. This CDR3 is 16 amino acids long. From germline, CDR1 is MGHRA and CDR2 YSYEKL. CDR3 coding DNA: TGCGCCAGCAGCCAAGATAATACCGCGGCTAATGAAAAACTGTTTTTT. Translating it yields CASSQDNTAANEKLFF.

The V call is TRBV7-9, the J call TRBJ2-5; 13 positions match TRBD2. V lost 5 bases to trimming and J lost 5 bases; unmatched junction nucleotides: 14. CDR1 is SEHNR, CDR2 FQNEAQ, per germline (reference sequence). The CDR3 has 18 amino acids. Here the CDR3 reads CASSPFQLAGGRSETQYF. Written as DNA, the CDR3 is TGTGCCAGCAGCCCCTTTCAACTAGCGGGAGGGCGTTCTGAGACCCAGTACTTC.